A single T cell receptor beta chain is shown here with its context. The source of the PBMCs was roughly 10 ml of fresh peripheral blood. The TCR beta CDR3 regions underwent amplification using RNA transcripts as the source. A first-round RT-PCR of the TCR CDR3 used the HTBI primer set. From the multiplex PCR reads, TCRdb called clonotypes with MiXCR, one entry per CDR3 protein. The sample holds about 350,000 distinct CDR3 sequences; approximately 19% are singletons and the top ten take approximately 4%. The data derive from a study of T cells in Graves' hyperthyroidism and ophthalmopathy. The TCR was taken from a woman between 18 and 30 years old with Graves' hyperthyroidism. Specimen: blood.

CDR3 coding DNA: TGTGCCAGCAGGCCTTCCCCGACGCAAGAGACCCAGTACTTC. It codes for CASRPSPTQETQYF. This chain joins TRBV27 and TRBJ2-5; no firm D call. Germline assignment: CDR1 MNHEY and CDR2 SMNVEV (reference sequence). CDR3 length: 14 amino acids. V was pared by 6 bases and J by 2 bases, with 13 bases between.